One and the same sample provided the 23 T cell receptor beta chains below, sequenced in a study of T cell repertoires in cytomegalovirus infection. MiXCR was run by TCRdb on the reads, yielding one entry per CDR3 protein. This table holds 500,000 to 600,000 distinct CDR3 sequences, 15% to 20% found once. Sequenced sample: CD8+ T cells from PBMCs. The source of these receptors is a human donor in good health (CMV status not recorded). Some clones in this sample may be carry-over from other donors' samples.

This clonotype has ten or more counts. V is TRBV2 and J is TRBJ1-3; D perhaps matches TRBD1 (6 bases). Germline CDR1 is SNHLY and CDR2 is FYNNEI. V shed 8 bases and J shed 4 bases, with 15 bases lying between them. The CDR3 runs to 14 residues. The CDR3 sequence is CASRQAFGGNTIYF. As DNA, the CDR3 is TGTGCCAGCCGACAGGCCTTCGGAGGAAACACCATATATTTT.

Concerning this clonotype: This clone may be a read error of a much larger clone one base away. V usage is TRBV6-1 and J usage is TRBJ2-1, with 9 bases fitting TRBD2. Trimming cost V 9 bases and J 8 bases; bases outside gene matches: 14. The CDR3 extends over 15 amino acids. In germline, CDR1 is MNHNS, CDR2 SASEGT. The CDR3 DNA sequence: TGTGCCAGAAGTTTTCGAGCTAGCGGGGTTGATGAGCAGTTCTTC. It translates to CARSFRASGVDEQFF.

Regarding this clonotype: A much larger clonotype is one base distant, so this may be a read error. The chain couples TRBV12-3 or TRBV12-4 to TRBJ1-5, with 9 bases identical to TRBD1. CDR3 length: 15 residues. V lost 1 base to trimming and J lost 6 bases; unmatched junction nucleotides: 4. The CDR3 DNA follows: TGTGCCAGCAGTTTAGGACAGGGGGTTATTCAGCCCCAGCATTTT. Residues: CASSLGQGVIQPQHF.

This clonotype occurred many times. Here the CDR3 DNA reads TGTGCCAGCAGCTTAGCGGGGGGCGCCCACAATGAGCAGTTCTTC. Translating gives CASSLAGGAHNEQFF. This chain joins TRBV11-2 and TRBJ2-1; the D gene is possibly TRBD2 (7 bases). V lost 1 base, J lost 5 bases, and 12 bases lay in between. The germline V gene encodes CDR1 SGHAT and CDR2 FQNNGV. The CDR3 covers 15 residues. The full variable domain, completed using reference TRBV11-2 and TRBJ2-1, is EAGVAQSPRYKIIEKRQSVAFWCNPISGHATLYWYQQILGQGPKLLIQFQNNGVVDDSQLPKDRFSAERLKGVDSTLKIQPAKLEDSAVYLCASSLAGGAHNEQFFGPGTRLTVL.

The rearrangement joins TRBV20-1 to TRBJ1-5; TRBD1 might be the D (6 bases). This CDR3 comprises 16 residues. The germline CDR1 and CDR2 sequences are DFQATT and SNEGSKA (reference sequence). Trimming shortened V by 3 bases and J by 1 base, and 16 bases separated the two germline ends. This CDR3 is CSARAGGRISNQPQHF. CDR3 DNA: TGCAGTGCTAGGGCGGGGGGGCGGATAAGCAATCAGCCCCAGCATTTT.

The chain employs TRBV6-5 and TRBJ2-7; no firm D call. The germline gives CDR1 MNHEY, CDR2 SVGAGI. This CDR3 comprises 12 residues. The ends were cut back, 2 bases at V and 7 bases at J, with 9 bases in the middle. CDR3 amino acids: CASSYVTGEQYF. The DNA for the CDR3 is TGTGCCAGCAGTTACGTAACTGGGGAGCAGTACTTC.

This clonotype was seen a handful of times. V and J are TRBV28 and TRBJ1-2; D is unclear. Trimming removed 3 bases from V and 0 bases from J, with 8 bases in between. From germline, CDR1 is MDHEN and CDR2 SYDVKM. The CDR3 sequence is 14 residues long. DNA of the CDR3: TGTGCCAGCAGTTTTCTGGACGCTAACTATGGCTACACCTTC. This encodes CASSFLDANYGYTF.

CDR3 protein: CASSQVAGTGNTIYF. The CDR3 region has the DNA TGTGCCAGTAGTCAAGTTGCAGGGACTGGAAACACCATATATTTT. The V gene is TRBV19, the J gene TRBJ1-3; weak D call: TRBD1 (5 bases). V lost 5 bases, J lost 2 bases, and 13 bases lay in between. This CDR3 is built from 15 residues. Germline V gene lookup returns CDR1 LNHDA and CDR2 SQIVND (reference sequence).

The chain combines TRBV12-3 or TRBV12-4 with TRBJ2-1; 8 bases line up with TRBD2. The trim removed 7 bases at V and 2 bases at J, leaving 7 bases unmatched. This CDR3 is 15 amino acids long. The CDR3 protein is CASTASGSPYNEQFF. CDR3 DNA: TGTGCCAGCACCGCGAGCGGGAGTCCCTACAATGAGCAGTTCTTC.

This chain joins TRBV4-2 and TRBJ2-7; 10 bases match TRBD2. CDR1 and CDR2 from the germline V gene are LGHNA and YNFKEQ. After removal of 0 bases from V and 2 bases from J, the junction contained 1 base not matched to a gene. The CDR3 sequence is 15 residues long. The CDR3 sequence: CASSQDTSGTYEQYF. Here the CDR3 DNA reads TGTGCCAGCAGCCAAGATACTAGCGGGACCTACGAGCAGTACTTC.

J is TRBJ2-7 and V is TRBV29-1; D assignment may be TRBD1 or TRBD2 (5 bases each). The CDR3 runs 13 residues. The germline CDR1 and CDR2 sequences are SQVTM and ANQGSEA. Trimming left V 3 bases short and J 6 bases short, with 15 bases between. The CDR3, as DNA: TGCAGCGTTGACCACGGCCTCGGGGCCGAGCAGTACTTC. Translating it yields CSVDHGLGAEQYF.

This clonotype came up many times. The chain employs TRBV7-8 and TRBJ2-1; the D gene is possibly TRBD1 (5 bases). Germline lookup yields CDR1 SGHVS and CDR2 FQNEAQ. Trimming removed 4 bases from V and 8 bases from J, with 18 bases in between. The CDR3 has 15 amino acids. CDR3 residues: CASSSHPQGTDEQFF. CDR3 nucleotide sequence: TGTGCCAGCAGCTCCCACCCCCAGGGCACGGATGAGCAGTTCTTC. The variable domain in full, with the rest retrieved from reference TRBV7-8 and TRBJ2-1, is GAGVSQSPRYKVAKRGQDVALRCDPISGHVSLFWYQQALGQGPEFLTYFQNEAQLDKSGLPSDRFFAERPEGSVSTLKIQRTQQEDSAVYLCASSSHPQGTDEQFFGPGTRLTVL.

This clonotype occurred many times. The chain is built from TRBV15 and TRBJ2-3; D is undetermined. Germline loops: CDR1 LNHNV, CDR2 YYDKDF (reference sequence). Trimming took 5 bases from V and 1 from J, leaving 25 bases between them. This CDR3 spans 19 amino acids. The CDR3 protein is CATSWCLPASTFCTDTQYF. CDR3 DNA sequence: TGTGCCACCAGCTGGTGTCTGCCAGCATCTACCTTTTGCACAGATACGCAGTATTTT.

This clonotype came up a few times. The chain carries TRBV5-4 and TRBJ1-1; 7 nucleotides line up with TRBD1. Unmatched junction bases numbered 13, after V lost 4 bases and J lost 1 base. Germline CDR1 reads SGHNT; CDR2 reads YYREEE (reference sequence). This CDR3 is 17 amino acids long. The chain's CDR3 is CASSPTGEGRKNTEAFF. CDR3 coding DNA: TGTGCCAGCAGCCCTACAGGGGAGGGAAGGAAGAACACTGAAGCTTTCTTT.

The chain combines TRBV6-1 with TRBJ1-1, with D hard to call. The CDR3 sequence is 12 residues long. CDR1 is MNHNS, CDR2 SASEGT, per germline. V shed 10 bases and J shed 8 bases, with 17 bases lying between them. In nucleotides, the CDR3 is TGTGCCACCCGGGGAGGGCGTATAGAAGCTTTCTTT. It specifies CATRGGRIEAFF.

The sample holds a few counts of this clonotype. At one of its ends the junction is not consistent with the germline gene, which may arise from a read error. In nucleotides, the CDR3 is TGTGCCAGCAGTTACGGCGGGAGTGACAAAGAGCAGTTCTTC. It codes for CASSYGGSDKEQFF. The V gene is TRBV12-3 or TRBV12-4, the J gene TRBJ2-1; TRBD2 matches 7 bases. This CDR3 has 14 residues.

This clonotype was seen a few times. The chain carries TRBV27 and TRBJ1-4, with 9 bases fitting TRBD1. Germline loops: CDR1 MNHEY, CDR2 SMNVEV (reference sequence). The CDR3 consists of 15 residues. The V gene end was trimmed by 1 base and the J gene end by 8 bases; junction bases not matched to a gene: 5. Here the CDR3 DNA reads TGTGCCAGCAGTTTATTAAGGGACAGGGTCGAAAAACTGTTTTTT. Translation gives CASSLLRDRVEKLFF.

Points on this clonotype: The missing conserved phenylalanine or tryptophan at the end of this CDR3 makes a read error likely. The DNA is left out, because the CDR3 cannot be placed on it with certainty; the CDR3 is given as TCRdb lists it. This chain connects TRBV4-1 to TRBJ2-1; the D call TRBD1 from the table was never checked on the DNA. The CDR3 comprises 16 residues, both ends counted. Germline loops: CDR1 MGHRA, CDR2 YSYEKL. The CDR3 sequence: CASSQAVAGEYNEQLL.

The chain combines TRBV11-1 with TRBJ1-1; unclear D gene. The CDR3 is 16 residues long. The V gene's germline CDR1 is SGHAT and CDR2 FQDESV (reference sequence). Deletions cut 5 bases from V and 0 bases from J, with 16 bases between. CDR3 sequence: CASSPRRRPMNTEAFF. Written as DNA, the CDR3 is TGTGCCAGCAGCCCGAGACGTCGACCTATGAACACTGAAGCTTTCTTT.

This clonotype was picked up many times. V usage is TRBV28 and J usage is TRBJ2-3, with 13 bases lining up with TRBD2. CDR3 length equals 16 residues. With V trimmed by 6 bases and J by 6 bases, 9 bases remained unmatched. CDR1 is MDHEN and CDR2 is SYDVKM in the germline V gene. CDR3 DNA sequence: TGTGCCAGCAGCTTCTCGACTAGCGGGAGGTCGGATACGCAGTATTTT. Encoded protein: CASSFSTSGRSDTQYF.

This clonotype occurred many times. The chain has TRBV7-9 and TRBJ2-5; D is possibly TRBD2 (5 bases). This CDR3 contains 13 residues. In germline, CDR1 is SEHNR, CDR2 FQNEAQ (reference sequence). With 6 bases removed from V and 3 bases from J, the gap between germline ends came to 11 bases. The CDR3 loop is CASSPTAEETQYF. CDR3 sequence (DNA): TGTGCCAGCAGTCCCACAGCGGAAGAGACCCAGTACTTC.

The chain uses TRBV10-3 and TRBJ1-5; D unresolved. V lost 3 bases to trimming and J lost 6 bases, with 12 bases between them. Germline-derived CDR1 and CDR2 are ENHRY and SYGVKD. CDR3 length: 14 residues. The CDR3 spells CAISDEGLGQPQHF. In DNA form, the CDR3 reads TGTGCCATCAGTGACGAGGGATTGGGTCAGCCCCAGCATTTT.

The chain employs TRBV27 and TRBJ2-7; perhaps TRBD2 as D (6 bases). The CDR3 length is 13 residues. Per the germline V gene, CDR1 is MNHEY and CDR2 is SMNVEV (reference sequence). V was pared by 2 bases and J by 6 bases, with 11 bases between. In DNA form, the CDR3 reads TGTGCCAGCAGTTTAGCTAGCGAAGGCGAGCAGTACTTC. Its protein product is CASSLASEGEQYF.